This entry lists 9 T cell receptor beta chains sequenced from one sample in a study of blood T cell repertoires in COVID-19 (TCRdb year 2020). Library generation was performed with the immunoSEQ multiplex PCR assay. TCRdb provides this immuneACCESS table in a form limited to in-frame rearrangements. Some clones are lacking; in checked studies, under half of them reflect an unresolved V gene, and why the rest are absent is not known. The sample table contains about 250,000 clones; only one count was recorded for 70% to 90% of them. The ten largest clones capture roughly 1.6% of the sample. Source material: PBMCs or T cells enriched from blood (not recorded which). All receptors derive from a woman in her forties or fifties who had recovered from COVID-19.

V gene TRBV6-5 combines with J gene TRBJ2-3; maybe TRBD1 (5 bases). The length of the CDR3 is 15 residues. Per the germline V gene, CDR1 is MNHEY and CDR2 is SVGAGI. The V end was cut by 2 bases, the J end by 4 bases, with 13 bases between. The CDR3 DNA follows: TGTGCCAGCAGTTACAAGGGGCATTGGTCAGATACGCAGTATTTT. It translates to CASSYKGHWSDTQYF.

The chain links TRBV2 to TRBJ1-3; D call uncertain. Trimming removed 2 bases at V and 0 bases at J, with 8 bases between. Germline-derived CDR1 and CDR2 are SNHLY and FYNNEI. This CDR3 has 15 residues. The CDR3 here is CASSEQASSGNTIYF. For the CDR3, the DNA is TGTGCCAGCAGTGAACAGGCGTCCTCTGGAAACACCATATATTTT.

This sequence joins TRBV10-3 and TRBJ2-3; TRBD2 aligns across 7 bases. This CDR3 spans 16 amino acids. Trimming at V came to 4 bases and at J to 0 bases, leaving 7 bases not matched to a gene. Germline CDR1 reads ENHRY; CDR2 reads SYGVKD. DNA for the CDR3: TGTGCCATCAGTGCGCTATCTAGCGGTAGCACAGATACGCAGTATTTT. It encodes CAISALSSGSTDTQYF.

This clone has a single count. This chain uses TRBV7-2 with TRBJ2-4; tentative D call: TRBD1 (6 bases). Trimming left V 1 base short and J 6 bases short, with 13 bases between. The CDR3 runs to 15 residues. CDR1 is SGHTA, CDR2 FQGNSA, per germline. The CDR3, as DNA: TGTGCCAGCAGCTTAGATAGGTTCAGGGGAAACATTCAGTACTTC. This sequence encodes CASSLDRFRGNIQYF.

Of note for this clone: One junction end does not reproduce the germline sequence, and a read error may be involved. The chain joins TRBV7-7 to TRBJ2-1, with D perhaps matching TRBD2 (6 bases). The CDR3 is made up of 15 amino acids. CDR1 is SSHAT and CDR2 is FNYEAQ in the germline V gene (reference sequence). The DNA for the CDR3 is TGTGCTAGCAGCTTAGGCCAGGGAGGCCACAATGAGCAGTTCTTC. Protein product: CASSLGQGGHNEQFF. Drawing the rest from reference TRBV7-7 and TRBJ2-1, the complete variable domain is GAGVSQSPRYKVTKRGQDVTLRCDPISSHATLYWYQQALGQGPEFLTYFNYEAQPDKSGLPSDRFSAERPEGSISTLTIQRTEQRDSAMYRCASSLGQGGHNEQFFGPGTRLTVL.

The J gene is TRBJ2-4, the V gene TRBV28; 7 bases align to TRBD1. V lost 3 bases to trimming and J lost 6 bases; unmatched junction nucleotides: 5. Germline values: CDR1 MDHEN, CDR2 SYDVKM. This CDR3 spans 14 amino acids. As DNA, the CDR3 is TGTGCCAGCAGTTTTTCCCCAGGGGGAAACATTCAGTACTTC. Amino acids: CASSFSPGGNIQYF.

CDR3 protein: CASKLGQGRTDTQYF. The CDR3 DNA follows: TGTGCCAGCAAACTTGGACAGGGGAGGACAGATACGCAGTATTTT. The rearrangement links TRBV7-2 to TRBJ2-3; 9 nucleotides align to TRBD1. CDR1 is SGHTA, CDR2 FQGNSA, per germline. V shed 7 bases and J 3 bases; nucleotides not matched to a gene: 8. This CDR3 has 15 amino acids.

This chain connects TRBV24-1 to TRBJ2-1; TRBD2 matches at 10 bases. Per the germline V gene, CDR1 is KGHDR and CDR2 is SFDVKD. This CDR3 is 17 amino acids long. With V trimmed by 2 bases and J by 7 bases, 10 bases remained unmatched. CDR3 DNA sequence: TGTGCCACCAGTGATTCCGGACTAGCGGTAGCAGGGAATGAGCAGTTCTTC. Translation gives CATSDSGLAVAGNEQFF.

This chain connects TRBV12-3 or TRBV12-4 to TRBJ2-7; D is possibly TRBD2 (5 bases). The CDR3 is 13 amino acids. V shed 6 bases and J shed 6 bases, with 15 bases lying between them. CDR3 sequence reads: CASRGSGVSEQYF. CDR3 nucleotides: TGTGCCAGCAGGGGGAGTGGCGTCTCCGAGCAGTACTTC.